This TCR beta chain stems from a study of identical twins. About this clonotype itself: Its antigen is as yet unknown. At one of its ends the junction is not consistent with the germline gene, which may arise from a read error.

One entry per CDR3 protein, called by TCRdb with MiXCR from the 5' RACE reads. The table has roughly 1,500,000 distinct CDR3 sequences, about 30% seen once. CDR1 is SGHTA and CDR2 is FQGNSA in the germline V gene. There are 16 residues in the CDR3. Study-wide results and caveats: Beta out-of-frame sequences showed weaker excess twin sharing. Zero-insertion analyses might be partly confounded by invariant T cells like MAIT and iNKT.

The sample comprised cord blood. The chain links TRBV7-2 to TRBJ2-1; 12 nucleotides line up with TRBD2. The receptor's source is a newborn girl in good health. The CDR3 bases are TGTGCCAGCAACTTAGCACTAGCGGGAGGTCCCAATGAGCAGTTCTTC. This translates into CASNLALAGGPNEQFF.